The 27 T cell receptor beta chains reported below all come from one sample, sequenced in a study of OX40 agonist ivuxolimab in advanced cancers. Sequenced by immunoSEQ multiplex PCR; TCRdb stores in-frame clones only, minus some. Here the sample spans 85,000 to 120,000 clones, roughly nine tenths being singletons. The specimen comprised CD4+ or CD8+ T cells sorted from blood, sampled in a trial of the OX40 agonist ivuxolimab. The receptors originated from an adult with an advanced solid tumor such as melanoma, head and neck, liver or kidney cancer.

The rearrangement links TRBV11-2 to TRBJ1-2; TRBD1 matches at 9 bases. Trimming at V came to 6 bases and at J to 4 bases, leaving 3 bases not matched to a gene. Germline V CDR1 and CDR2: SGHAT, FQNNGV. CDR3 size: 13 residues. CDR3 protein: CASRGTGSYGYTF. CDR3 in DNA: TGTGCCAGCAGAGGGACAGGGTCCTATGGCTACACCTTC.

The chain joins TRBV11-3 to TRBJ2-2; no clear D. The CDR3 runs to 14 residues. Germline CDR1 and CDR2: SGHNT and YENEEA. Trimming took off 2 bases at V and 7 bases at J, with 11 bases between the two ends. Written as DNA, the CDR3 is TGTGCCAGCAGCTTAAGGGCTGCTGGCGGGGAGCTGTTTTTT. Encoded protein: CASSLRAAGGELFF. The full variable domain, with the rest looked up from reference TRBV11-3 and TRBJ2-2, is EAGVVQSPRYKIIEKKQPVAFWCNPISGHNTLYWYLQNLGQGPELLIRYENEEAVDDSQLPKDRFSAERLKGVDSTLKIQPAELGDSAVYLCASSLRAAGGELFFGEGSRLTVL.

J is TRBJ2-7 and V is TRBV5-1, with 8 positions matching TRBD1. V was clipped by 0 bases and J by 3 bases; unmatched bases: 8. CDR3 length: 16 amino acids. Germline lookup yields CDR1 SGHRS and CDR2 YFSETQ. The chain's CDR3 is CASSLDSYRGIYEQYF. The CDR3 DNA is TGCGCCAGCAGCTTGGATTCGTACAGGGGGATCTACGAGCAGTACTTC.

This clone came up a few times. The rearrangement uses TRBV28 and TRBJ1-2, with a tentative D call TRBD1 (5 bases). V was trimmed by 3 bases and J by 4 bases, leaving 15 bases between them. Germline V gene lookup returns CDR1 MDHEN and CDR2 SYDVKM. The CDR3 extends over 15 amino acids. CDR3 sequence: CASSLGGRRSYGYTF. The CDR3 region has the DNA TGTGCCAGCAGTTTGGGGGGACGTAGGTCCTATGGCTACACCTTC.

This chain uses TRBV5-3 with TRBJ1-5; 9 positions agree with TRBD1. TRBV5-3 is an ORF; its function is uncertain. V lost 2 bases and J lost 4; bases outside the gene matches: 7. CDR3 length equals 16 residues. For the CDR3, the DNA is TGTGCCAGAAGCTTCCCCGGGACAGGGCGAAATCAGCCCCAGCATTTT. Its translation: CARSFPGTGRNQPQHF.

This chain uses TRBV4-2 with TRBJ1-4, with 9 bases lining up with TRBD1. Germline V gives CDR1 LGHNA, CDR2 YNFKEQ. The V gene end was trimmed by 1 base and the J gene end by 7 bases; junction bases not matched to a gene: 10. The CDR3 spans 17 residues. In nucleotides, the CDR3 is TGTGCCAGCAGCCAAGGAGGACTTGGGGGACAGGGTGAAAAACTGTTTTTT. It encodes CASSQGGLGGQGEKLFF.

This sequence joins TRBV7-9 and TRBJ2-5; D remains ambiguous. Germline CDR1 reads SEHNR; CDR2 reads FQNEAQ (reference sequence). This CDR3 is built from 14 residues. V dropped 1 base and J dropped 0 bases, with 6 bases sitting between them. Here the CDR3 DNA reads TGTGCCAGCAGCTTAGTGGGAAACCAAGAGACCCAGTACTTC. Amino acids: CASSLVGNQETQYF.

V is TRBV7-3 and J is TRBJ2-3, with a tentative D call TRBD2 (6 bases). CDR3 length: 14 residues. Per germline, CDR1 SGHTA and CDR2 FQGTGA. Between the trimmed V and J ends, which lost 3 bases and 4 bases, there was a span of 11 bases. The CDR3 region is CASSLTSSADTQYF. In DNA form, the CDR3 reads TGTGCCAGCAGCTTGACTAGTAGCGCAGATACGCAGTATTTT.

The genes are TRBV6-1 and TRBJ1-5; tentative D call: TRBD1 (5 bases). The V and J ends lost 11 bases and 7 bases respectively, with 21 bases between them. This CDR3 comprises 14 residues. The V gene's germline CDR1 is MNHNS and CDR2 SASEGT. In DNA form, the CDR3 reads TGTGCCGGAGGGAGAGGGGAAGAAGGGCAGCCCCAGCATTTT. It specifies CAGGRGEEGQPQHF.

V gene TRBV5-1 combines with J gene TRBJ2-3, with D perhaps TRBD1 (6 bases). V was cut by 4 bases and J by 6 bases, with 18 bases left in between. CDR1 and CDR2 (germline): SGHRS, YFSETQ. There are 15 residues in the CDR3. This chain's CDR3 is CASSAYRDTKDTQYF. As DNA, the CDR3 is TGCGCCAGCAGCGCCTACCGGGACACCAAGGATACGCAGTATTTT.

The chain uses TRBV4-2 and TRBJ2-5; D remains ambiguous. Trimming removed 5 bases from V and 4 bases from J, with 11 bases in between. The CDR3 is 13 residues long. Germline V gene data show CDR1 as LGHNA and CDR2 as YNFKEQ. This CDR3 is CASSSRVGETQYF. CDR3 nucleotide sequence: TGTGCCAGCAGCTCAAGGGTTGGAGAGACCCAGTACTTC.

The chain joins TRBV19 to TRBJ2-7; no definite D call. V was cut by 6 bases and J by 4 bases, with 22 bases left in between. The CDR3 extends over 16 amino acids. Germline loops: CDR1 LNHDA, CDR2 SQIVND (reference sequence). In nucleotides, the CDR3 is TGTGCCAGTAGCTCGAATCGTAATCTTCACCTTTACGAGCAGTACTTC. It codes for CASSSNRNLHLYEQYF.

DNA of the CDR3: TGCGCCAGCAGCTTACCCCAGGGCGGGGAGACCCAGTACTTC. Translation: CASSLPQGGETQYF. The chain joins TRBV5-1 to TRBJ2-5; the D gene could be TRBD1 or TRBD2 (5 bases each). The germline V and J ends were trimmed by 2 bases and 5 bases, with 13 bases remaining between them. Germline values: CDR1 SGHRS, CDR2 YFSETQ. The CDR3 spans 14 residues.

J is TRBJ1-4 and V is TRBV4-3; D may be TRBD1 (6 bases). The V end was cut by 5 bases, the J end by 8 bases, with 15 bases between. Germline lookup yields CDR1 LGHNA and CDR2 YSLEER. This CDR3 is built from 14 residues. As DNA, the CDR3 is TGCGCCAGCAGCACAACCGGGACAAACGAAAAACTGTTTTTT. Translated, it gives CASSTTGTNEKLFF.

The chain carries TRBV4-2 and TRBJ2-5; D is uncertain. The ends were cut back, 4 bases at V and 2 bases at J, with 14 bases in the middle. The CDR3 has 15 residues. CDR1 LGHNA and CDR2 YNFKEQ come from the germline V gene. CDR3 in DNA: TGTGCCAGCAGCCTAAGCCAAGGTCAGCAAGAGACCCAGTACTTC. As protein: CASSLSQGQQETQYF.

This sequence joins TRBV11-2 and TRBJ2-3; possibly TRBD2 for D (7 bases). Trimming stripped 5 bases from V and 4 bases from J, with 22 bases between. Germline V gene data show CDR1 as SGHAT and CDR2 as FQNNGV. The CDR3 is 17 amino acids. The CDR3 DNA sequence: TGTGCCAGCAGCCCCATCGCTGGGGGAGGGGGGCCAGATACGCAGTATTTT. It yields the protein CASSPIAGGGGPDTQYF.

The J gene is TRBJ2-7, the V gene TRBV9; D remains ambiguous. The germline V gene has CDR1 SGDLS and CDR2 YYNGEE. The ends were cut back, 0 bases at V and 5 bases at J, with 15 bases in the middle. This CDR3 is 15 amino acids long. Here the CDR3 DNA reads TGTGCCAGCAGCGTAGCAGACGGAAGGCCCGACGAGCAGTACTTC. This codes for CASSVADGRPDEQYF.

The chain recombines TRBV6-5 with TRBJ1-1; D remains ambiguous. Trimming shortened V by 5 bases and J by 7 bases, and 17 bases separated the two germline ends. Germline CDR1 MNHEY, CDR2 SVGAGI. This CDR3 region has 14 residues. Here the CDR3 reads CASSPRWVQLEAFF. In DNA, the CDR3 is TGTGCCAGCAGTCCGAGATGGGTTCAGCTTGAAGCTTTCTTT.

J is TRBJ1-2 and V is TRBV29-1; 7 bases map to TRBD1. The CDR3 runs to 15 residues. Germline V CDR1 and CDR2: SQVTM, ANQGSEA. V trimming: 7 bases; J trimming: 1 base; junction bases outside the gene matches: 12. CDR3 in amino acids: CSADGTENINYGYTF. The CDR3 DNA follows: TGCAGCGCCGATGGGACAGAGAACATTAACTATGGCTACACCTTC.

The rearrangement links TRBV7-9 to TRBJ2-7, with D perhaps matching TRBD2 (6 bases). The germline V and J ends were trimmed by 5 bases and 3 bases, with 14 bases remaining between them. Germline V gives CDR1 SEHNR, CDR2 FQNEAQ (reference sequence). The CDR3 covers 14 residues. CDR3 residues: CASSPGTGSYEQYF. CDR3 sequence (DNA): TGTGCCAGCAGCCCCGGGACTGGCAGCTACGAGCAGTACTTC.

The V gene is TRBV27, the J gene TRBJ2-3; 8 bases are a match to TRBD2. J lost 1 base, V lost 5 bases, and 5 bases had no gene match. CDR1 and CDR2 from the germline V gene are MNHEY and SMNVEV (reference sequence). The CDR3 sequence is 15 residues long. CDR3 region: CASSKVRGGTDTQYF. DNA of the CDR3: TGTGCCAGCAGTAAGGTGCGGGGGGGCACAGATACGCAGTATTTT.

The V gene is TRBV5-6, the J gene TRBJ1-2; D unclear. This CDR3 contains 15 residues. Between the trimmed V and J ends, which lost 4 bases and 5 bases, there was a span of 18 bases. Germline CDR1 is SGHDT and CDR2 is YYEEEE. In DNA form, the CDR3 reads TGTGCCAGCAGCCAAGGTTGGCCAGGCAAATATGGCTACACCTTC. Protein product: CASSQGWPGKYGYTF. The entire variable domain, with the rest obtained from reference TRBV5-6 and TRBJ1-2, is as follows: DAGVTQSPTHLIKTRGQQVTLRCSPKSGHDTVSWYQQALGQGPQFIFQYYEEEERQRGNFPDRFSGHQFPNYSSELNVNALLLGDSALYLCASSQGWPGKYGYTFGSGTRLTVV.

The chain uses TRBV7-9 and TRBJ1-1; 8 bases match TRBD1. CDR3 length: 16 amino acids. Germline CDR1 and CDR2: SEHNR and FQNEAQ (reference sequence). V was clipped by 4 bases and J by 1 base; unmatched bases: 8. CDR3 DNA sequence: TGTGCCAGCAGCTCGCCGAGGACAGGGACGAACACTGAAGCTTTCTTT. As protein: CASSSPRTGTNTEAFF.

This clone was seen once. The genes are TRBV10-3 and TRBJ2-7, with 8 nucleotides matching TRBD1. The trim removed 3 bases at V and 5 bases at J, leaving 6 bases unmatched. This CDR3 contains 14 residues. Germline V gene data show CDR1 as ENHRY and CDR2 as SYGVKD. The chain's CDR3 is CAISDRGPGDEQYF. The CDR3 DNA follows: TGTGCCATCAGTGACAGGGGGCCCGGCGACGAGCAGTACTTC.

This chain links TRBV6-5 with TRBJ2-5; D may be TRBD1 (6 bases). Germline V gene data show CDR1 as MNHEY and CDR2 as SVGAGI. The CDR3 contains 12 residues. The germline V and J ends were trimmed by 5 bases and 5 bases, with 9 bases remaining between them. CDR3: CASSTGWETQYF. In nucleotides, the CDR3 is TGTGCCAGCAGTACAGGGTGGGAGACCCAGTACTTC.

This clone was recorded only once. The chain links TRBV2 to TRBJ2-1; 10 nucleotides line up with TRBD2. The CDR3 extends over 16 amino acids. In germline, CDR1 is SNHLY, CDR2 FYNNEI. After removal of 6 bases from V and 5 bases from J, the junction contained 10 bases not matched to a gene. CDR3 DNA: TGTGCCAGCAGGGATCCCCCCGGGACTAGCGACAATGAGCAGTTCTTC. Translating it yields CASRDPPGTSDNEQFF. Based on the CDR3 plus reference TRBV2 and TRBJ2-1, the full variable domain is EPEVTQTPSHQVTQMGQEVILRCVPISNHLYFYWYRQILGQKVEFLVSFYNNEISEKSEIFDDQFSVERPDGSNFTLKIRSTKLEDSAMYFCASRDPPGTSDNEQFFGPGTRLTVL.

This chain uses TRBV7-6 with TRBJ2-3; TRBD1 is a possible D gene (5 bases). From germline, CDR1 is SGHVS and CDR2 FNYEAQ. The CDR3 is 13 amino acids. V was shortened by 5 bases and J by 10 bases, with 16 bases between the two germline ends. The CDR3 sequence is CASSPTQTRAQYF. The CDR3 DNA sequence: TGTGCCAGCAGCCCGACTCAAACCAGGGCGCAGTATTTT.